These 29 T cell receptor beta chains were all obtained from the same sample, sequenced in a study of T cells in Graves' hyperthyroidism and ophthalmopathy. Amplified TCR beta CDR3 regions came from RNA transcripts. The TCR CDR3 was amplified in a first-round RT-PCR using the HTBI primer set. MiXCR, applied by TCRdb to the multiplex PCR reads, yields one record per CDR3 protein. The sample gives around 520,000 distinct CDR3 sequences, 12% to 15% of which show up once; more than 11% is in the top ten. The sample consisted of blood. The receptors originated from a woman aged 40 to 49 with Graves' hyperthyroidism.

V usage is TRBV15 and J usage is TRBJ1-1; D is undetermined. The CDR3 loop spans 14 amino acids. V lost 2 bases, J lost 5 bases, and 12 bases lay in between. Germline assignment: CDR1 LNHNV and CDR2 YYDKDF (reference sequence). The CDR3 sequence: CATSRPGPGTEAFF. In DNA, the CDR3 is TGTGCCACCAGCAGACCCGGACCCGGGACTGAAGCTTTCTTT.

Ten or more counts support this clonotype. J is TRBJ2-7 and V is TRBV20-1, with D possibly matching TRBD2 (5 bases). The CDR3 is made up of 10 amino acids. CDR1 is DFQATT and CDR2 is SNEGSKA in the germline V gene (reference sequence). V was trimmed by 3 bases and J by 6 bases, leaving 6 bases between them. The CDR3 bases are TGCAGTGCTAGCGGAGGCGAGCAGTACTTC. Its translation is CSASGGEQYF.

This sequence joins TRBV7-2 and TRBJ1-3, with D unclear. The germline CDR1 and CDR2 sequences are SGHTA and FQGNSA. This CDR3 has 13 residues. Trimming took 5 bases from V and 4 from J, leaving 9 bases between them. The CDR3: CASSPPRGNTIYF. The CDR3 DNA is TGTGCCAGCAGCCCCCCCAGGGGAAACACCATATATTTT. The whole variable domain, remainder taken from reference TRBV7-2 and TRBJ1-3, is GAGVSQSPSNKVTEKGKDVELRCDPISGHTALYWYRQSLGQGLEFLIYFQGNSAPDKSGLPSDRFSAERTGGSVSTLTIQRTQQEDSAVYLCASSPPRGNTIYFGEGSWLTVV.

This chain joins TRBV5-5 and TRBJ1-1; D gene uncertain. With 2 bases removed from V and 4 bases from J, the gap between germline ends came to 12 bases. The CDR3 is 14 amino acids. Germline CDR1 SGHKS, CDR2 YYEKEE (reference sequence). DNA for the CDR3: TGTGCCAGCAGCTTCTCAGTCCCGGGCACTGAAGCTTTCTTT. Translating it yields CASSFSVPGTEAFF.

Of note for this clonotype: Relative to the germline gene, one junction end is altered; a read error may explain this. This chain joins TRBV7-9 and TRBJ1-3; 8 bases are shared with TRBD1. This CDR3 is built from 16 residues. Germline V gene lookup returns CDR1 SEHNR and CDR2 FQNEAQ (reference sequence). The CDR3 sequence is CASSLTGGGSGNIIYF. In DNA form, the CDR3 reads TGTGCCAGCAGCTTAACAGGGGGTGGCTCTGGAAACATCATATATTTT.

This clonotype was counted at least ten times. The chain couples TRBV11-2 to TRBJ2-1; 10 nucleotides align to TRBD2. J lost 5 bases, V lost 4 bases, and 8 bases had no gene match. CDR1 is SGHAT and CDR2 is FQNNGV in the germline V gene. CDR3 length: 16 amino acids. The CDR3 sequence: CASSSFLAGANNEQFF. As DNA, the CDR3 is TGTGCCAGCAGCTCCTTCCTAGCGGGAGCCAACAATGAGCAGTTCTTC.

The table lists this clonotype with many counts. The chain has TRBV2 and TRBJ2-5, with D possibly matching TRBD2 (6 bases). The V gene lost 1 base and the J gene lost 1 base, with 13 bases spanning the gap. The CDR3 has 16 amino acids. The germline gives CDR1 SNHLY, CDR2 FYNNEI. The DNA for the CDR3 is TGTGCCAGCAGTGAAGGGTGGCGGGACTTCCAAGAGACCCAGTACTTC. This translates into CASSEGWRDFQETQYF. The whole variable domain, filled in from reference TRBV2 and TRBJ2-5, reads EPEVTQTPSHQVTQMGQEVILRCVPISNHLYFYWYRQILGQKVEFLVSFYNNEISEKSEIFDDQFSVERPDGSNFTLKIRSTKLEDSAMYFCASSEGWRDFQETQYFGPGTRLLVL.

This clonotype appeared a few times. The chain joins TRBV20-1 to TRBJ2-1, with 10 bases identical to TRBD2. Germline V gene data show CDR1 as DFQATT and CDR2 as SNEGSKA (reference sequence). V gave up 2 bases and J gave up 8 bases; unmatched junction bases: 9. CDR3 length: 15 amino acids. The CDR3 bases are TGCAGTGCTAGAACTAGCGGGGCGAGTGTTGATGAGCAGTTCTTC. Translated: CSARTSGASVDEQFF.

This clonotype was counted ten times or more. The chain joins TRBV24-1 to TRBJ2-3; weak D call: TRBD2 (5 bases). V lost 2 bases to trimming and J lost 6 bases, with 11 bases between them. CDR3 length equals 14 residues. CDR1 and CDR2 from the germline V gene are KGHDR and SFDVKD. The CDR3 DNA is TGTGCCACCAGTGATTCGCTCGGGGTCGATACGCAGTATTTT. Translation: CATSDSLGVDTQYF.

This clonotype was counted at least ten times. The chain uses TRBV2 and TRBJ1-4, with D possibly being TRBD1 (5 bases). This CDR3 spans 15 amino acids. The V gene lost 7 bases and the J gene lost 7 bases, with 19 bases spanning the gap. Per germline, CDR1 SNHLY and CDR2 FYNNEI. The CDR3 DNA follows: TGTGCCAGCATCCCAGATGGGGGGTGGAGTGAAAAACTGTTTTTT. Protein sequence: CASIPDGGWSEKLFF.

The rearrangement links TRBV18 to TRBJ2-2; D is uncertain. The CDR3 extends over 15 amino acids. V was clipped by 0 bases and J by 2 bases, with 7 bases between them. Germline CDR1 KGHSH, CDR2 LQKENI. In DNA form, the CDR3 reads TGTGCCAGCTCACCACCGGTAGCTAACACCGGGGAGCTGTTTTTT. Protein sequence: CASSPPVANTGELFF.

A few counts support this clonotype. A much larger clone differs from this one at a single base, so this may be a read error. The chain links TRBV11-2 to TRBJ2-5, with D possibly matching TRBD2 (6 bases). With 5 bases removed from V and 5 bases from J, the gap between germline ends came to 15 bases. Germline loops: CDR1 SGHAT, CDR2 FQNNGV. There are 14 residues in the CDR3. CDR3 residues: CASSPRRGGETQYF. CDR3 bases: TGTGCCAGCAGCCCCAGGCGGGGTGGGGAGACCCAGTACTTC. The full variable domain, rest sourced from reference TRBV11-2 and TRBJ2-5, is EAGVAQSPRYKIIEKRQSVAFWCNPISGHATLYWYQQILGQGPKLLIQFQNNGVVDDSQLPKDRFSAERLKGVDSTLKIQPAKLEDSAVYLCASSPRRGGETQYFGPGTRLLVL.

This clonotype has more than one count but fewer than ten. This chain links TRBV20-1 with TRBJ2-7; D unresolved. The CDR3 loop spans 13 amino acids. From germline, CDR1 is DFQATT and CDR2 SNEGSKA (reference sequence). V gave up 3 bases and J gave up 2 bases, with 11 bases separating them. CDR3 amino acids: CSASRLDTYEQYF. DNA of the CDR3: TGCAGTGCTAGTAGACTGGATACCTACGAGCAGTACTTC.

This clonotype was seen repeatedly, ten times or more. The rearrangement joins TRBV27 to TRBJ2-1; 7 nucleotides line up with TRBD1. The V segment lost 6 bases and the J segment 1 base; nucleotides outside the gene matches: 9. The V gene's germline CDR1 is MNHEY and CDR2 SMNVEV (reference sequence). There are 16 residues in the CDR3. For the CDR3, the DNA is TGTGCCAGCAGCCAAATTGGGGACAGTTCCTACAATGAGCAGTTCTTC. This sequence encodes CASSQIGDSSYNEQFF.

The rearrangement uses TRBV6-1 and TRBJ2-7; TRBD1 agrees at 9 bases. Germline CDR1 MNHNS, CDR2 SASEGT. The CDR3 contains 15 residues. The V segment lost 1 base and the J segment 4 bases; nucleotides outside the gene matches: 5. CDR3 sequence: CASSEDRGPQYEQYF. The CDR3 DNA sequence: TGTGCCAGCAGTGAAGACAGGGGGCCACAATACGAGCAGTACTTC.

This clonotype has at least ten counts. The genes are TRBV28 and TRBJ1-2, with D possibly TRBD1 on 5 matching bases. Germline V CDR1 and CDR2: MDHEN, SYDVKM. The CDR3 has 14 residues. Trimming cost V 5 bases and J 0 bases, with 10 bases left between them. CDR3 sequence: CASSGTVANYGYTF. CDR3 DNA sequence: TGTGCCAGCAGTGGGACCGTGGCTAACTATGGCTACACCTTC.

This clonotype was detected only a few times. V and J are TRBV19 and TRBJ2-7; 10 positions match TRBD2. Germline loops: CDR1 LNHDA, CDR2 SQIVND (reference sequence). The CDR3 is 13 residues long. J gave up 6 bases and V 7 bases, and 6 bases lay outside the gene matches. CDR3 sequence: CASNLAGEPEQYF. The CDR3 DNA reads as TGTGCCAGTAATCTAGCGGGAGAACCCGAGCAGTACTTC.

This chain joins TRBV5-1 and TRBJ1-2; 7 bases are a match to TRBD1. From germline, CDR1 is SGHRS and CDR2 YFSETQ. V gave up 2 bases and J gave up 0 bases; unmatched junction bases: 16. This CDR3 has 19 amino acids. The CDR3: CASSLSLSGGQTANYGYTF. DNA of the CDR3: TGCGCCAGCAGCTTATCCTTATCGGGGGGACAGACAGCTAACTATGGCTACACCTTC.

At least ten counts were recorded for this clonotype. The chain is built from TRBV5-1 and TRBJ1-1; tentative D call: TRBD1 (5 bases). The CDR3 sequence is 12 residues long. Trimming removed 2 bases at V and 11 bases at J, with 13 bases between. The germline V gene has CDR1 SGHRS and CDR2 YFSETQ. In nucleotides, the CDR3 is TGCGCCAGCAGCTTCCAGGGACCGGAGGCTTTCTTT. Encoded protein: CASSFQGPEAFF.

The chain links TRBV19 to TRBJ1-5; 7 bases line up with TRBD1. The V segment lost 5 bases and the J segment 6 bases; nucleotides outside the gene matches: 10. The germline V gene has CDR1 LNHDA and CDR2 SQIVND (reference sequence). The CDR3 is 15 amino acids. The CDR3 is CASSPNDRVGQPQHF. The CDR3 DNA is TGTGCCAGTAGTCCCAACGACAGGGTTGGTCAGCCCCAGCATTTT.

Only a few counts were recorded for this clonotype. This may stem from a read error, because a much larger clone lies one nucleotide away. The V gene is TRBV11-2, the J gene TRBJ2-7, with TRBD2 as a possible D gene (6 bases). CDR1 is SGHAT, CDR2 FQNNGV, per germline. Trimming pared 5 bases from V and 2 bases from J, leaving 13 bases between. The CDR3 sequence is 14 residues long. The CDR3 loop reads CASSPGDGTYEQYF. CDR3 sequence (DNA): TGTGCCAGCAGCCCGGGGGACGGGACCTACGAGCAGTACTTC.

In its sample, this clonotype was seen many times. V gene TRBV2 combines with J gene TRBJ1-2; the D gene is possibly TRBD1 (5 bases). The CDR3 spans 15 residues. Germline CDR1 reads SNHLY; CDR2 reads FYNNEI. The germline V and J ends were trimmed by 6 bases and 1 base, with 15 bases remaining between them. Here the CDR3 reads CASRQENSNNYGYTF. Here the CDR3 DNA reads TGTGCCAGCAGACAGGAGAACTCGAATAACTATGGCTACACCTTC.

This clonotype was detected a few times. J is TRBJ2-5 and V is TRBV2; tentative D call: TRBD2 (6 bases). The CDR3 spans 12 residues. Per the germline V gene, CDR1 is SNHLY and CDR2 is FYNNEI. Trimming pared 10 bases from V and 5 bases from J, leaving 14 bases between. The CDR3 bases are TGTGCCACCAAACTAGCCCGGGAGACCCAGTACTTC. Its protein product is CATKLARETQYF.

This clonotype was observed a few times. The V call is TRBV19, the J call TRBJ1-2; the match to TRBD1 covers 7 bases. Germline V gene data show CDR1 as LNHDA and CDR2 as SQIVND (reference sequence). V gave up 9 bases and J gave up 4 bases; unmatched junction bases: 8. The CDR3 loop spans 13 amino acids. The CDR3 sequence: CASSATGSYGYTF. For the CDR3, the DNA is TGTGCCAGCAGCGCGACAGGGAGCTATGGCTACACCTTC.

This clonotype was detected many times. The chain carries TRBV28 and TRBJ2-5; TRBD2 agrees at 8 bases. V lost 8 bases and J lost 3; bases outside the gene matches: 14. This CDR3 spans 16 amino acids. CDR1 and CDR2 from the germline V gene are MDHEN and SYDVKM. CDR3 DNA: TGTGCCAGCTCAAAAAGGTACGGGAGGGCCAAAGAGACCCAGTACTTC. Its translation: CASSKRYGRAKETQYF.

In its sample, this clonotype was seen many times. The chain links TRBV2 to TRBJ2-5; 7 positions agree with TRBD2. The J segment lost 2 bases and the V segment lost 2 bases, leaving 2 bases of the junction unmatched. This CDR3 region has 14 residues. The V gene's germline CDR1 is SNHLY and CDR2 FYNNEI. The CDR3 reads CASSELAEQETQYF. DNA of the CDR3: TGTGCCAGCAGTGAACTAGCGGAGCAAGAGACCCAGTACTTC.

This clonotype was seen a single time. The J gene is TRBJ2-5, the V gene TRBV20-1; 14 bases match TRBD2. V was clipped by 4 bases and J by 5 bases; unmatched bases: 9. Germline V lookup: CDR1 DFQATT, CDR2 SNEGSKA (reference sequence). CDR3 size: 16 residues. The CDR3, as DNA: TGCAGTGCTACACGACTAGCGGGAGGGCCATATGAGACCCAGTACTTC. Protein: CSATRLAGGPYETQYF.

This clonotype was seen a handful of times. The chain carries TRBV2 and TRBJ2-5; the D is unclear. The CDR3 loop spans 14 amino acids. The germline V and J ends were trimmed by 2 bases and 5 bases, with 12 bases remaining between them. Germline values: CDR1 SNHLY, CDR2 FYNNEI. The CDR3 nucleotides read TGTGCCAGCAGTGAACTCAGATCCGGGGAGACCCAGTACTTC. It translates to CASSELRSGETQYF. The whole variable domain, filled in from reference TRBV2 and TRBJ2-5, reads EPEVTQTPSHQVTQMGQEVILRCVPISNHLYFYWYRQILGQKVEFLVSFYNNEISEKSEIFDDQFSVERPDGSNFTLKIRSTKLEDSAMYFCASSELRSGETQYFGPGTRLLVL.

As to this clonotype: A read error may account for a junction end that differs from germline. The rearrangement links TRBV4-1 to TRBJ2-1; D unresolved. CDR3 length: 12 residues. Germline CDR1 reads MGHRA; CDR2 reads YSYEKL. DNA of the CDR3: TGTGCCAGCAGCCCAACTCTCCATGAGCAGTTCTTC. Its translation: CASSPTLHEQFF.